The clone carrying this TCR beta chain was observed many times. Its cognate antigen is unknown. These data originate in a study of T cell repertoires in cytomegalovirus infection. About the study: Public TCR beta signatures marked donors with CMV infection and the matching HLA.

TCRdb used MiXCR to reprocess the reads, holding one entry per CDR3 protein. This table has roughly 120,000 distinct CDR3 sequences, around 9.1% appearing once. CDR1 and CDR2 from the germline V gene are ENHRY and SYGVKD. CDR3 size: 17 residues. The ends lost 2 bases at V and 3 bases at J; junction bases unmatched: 10. Specimen: PBMCs, sequenced either directly or after in vitro stimulation (not recorded which). The receptor's source is a human donor in good health (CMV status not recorded). Some clones in this sample may be carry-over from other donors' samples. The genes are TRBV10-3 and TRBJ2-1, with 7 positions matching TRBD1. DNA of the CDR3: TGTGCCATCAGTGAGGACAGGGTGGCGGCAAGCTACAATGAGCAGTTCTTC. Translating it yields CAISEDRVAASYNEQFF.